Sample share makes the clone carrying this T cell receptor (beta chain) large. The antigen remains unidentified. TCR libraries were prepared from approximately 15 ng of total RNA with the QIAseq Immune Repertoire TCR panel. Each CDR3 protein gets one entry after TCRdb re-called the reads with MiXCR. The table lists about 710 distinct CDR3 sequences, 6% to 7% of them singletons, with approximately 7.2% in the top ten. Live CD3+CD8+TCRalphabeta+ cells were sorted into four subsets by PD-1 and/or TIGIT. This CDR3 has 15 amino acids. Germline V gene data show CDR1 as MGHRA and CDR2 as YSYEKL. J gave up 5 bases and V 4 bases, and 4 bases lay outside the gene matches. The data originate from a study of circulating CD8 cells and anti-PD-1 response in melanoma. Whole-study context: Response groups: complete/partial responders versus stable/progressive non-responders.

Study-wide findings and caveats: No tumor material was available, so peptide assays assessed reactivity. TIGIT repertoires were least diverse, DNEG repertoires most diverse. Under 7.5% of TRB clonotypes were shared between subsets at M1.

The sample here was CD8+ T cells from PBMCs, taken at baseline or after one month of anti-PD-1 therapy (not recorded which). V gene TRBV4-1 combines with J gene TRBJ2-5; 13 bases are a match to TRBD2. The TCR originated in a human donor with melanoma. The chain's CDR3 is CASSPGTSGAETQYF. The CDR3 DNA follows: TGCGCCAGCAGCCCCGGGACTAGCGGGGCTGAGACCCAGTACTTC.